This TCR beta chain was captured in a study of T cell responses to AZD1222 COVID-19 vaccine. V lost 6 bases and J 5 bases, leaving 14 bases between the germline ends. This CDR3 region has 13 residues. CDR1 and CDR2 (germline): MNHEY, SVGEGT. General study results and limits: It should be noted that donors were predominantly white British and more often female, and clonal diversity was possibly underestimated.

Of note for this clone: Its specificity is not known.

The table came from immunoSEQ multiplex PCR; TCRdb's copy has only in-frame clones and leaves some out. The data show approximately 120,000 clones, around 87% seen once. This chain links TRBV6-2 or TRBV6-3 with TRBJ2-7; no definite D call. The source was peripheral blood, collected on day 0 of AZD1222 vaccination. The receptor comes from an adult in good health. The CDR3 region has the DNA TGTGCCAGCAGCCCGCCGACTTGGGACGAGCAGTACTTC. Amino acids: CASSPPTWDEQYF.